This passage covers 23 T cell receptor beta chains from one sample sequenced in a study of blood T cell repertoires in COVID-19. Profiled with immunoSEQ multiplex PCR; TCRdb holds only in-frame clones, not every one. The table has about 140,000 clones, about nine tenths seen once. Sequenced input: peripheral blood. All receptors derive from a man in his forties or fifties with active or convalescent COVID-19.

V is TRBV6-1 and J is TRBJ2-5; the match to TRBD2 covers 7 bases. V shed 1 base, J shed 9 bases, and the junction held 8 bases outside the gene matches. The CDR3 is 14 residues long. Germline V CDR1 and CDR2: MNHNS, SASEGT. Written as DNA, the CDR3 is TGTGCCAGCAGTGAAGTCCTAGCGGTCGCGGCCCAGTACTTC. It codes for CASSEVLAVAAQYF.

V gene TRBV4-1 combines with J gene TRBJ2-1; D possibly corresponds to TRBD1 (6 bases). The length of the CDR3 is 14 residues. V was shortened by 2 bases and J by 7 bases, with 12 bases between the two germline ends. Germline lookup yields CDR1 MGHRA and CDR2 YSYEKL. The CDR3 protein is CASSQFYRENEQFF. The CDR3 DNA sequence: TGCGCCAGCAGCCAATTTTACAGGGAAAATGAGCAGTTCTTC.

In its sample, this clone was seen a few times. The J gene is TRBJ1-5, the V gene TRBV19; 7 bases align to TRBD1. Germline V CDR1 and CDR2: LNHDA, SQIVND (reference sequence). The J segment lost 3 bases and the V segment lost 1 base, leaving 3 bases of the junction unmatched. This CDR3 comprises 15 residues. CDR3 in DNA: TGTGCCAGTAGTATAGCGGACAGGACCAATCAGCCCCAGCATTTT. This gives the protein CASSIADRTNQPQHF.

The CDR3 spells CASSSPGQGFYGYTF. Written as DNA, the CDR3 is TGTGCCAGCAGTTCTCCGGGACAGGGGTTCTATGGCTACACCTTC. The chain recombines TRBV28 with TRBJ1-2; 10 nucleotides align to TRBD1. Looked up from germline, CDR1 is MDHEN and CDR2 is SYDVKM. CDR3 size: 15 residues. The V segment lost 4 bases and the J segment 4 bases; nucleotides outside the gene matches: 6.

Only one count was recorded for this clone. The chain combines TRBV9 with TRBJ2-2, with a possible D match to TRBD1 (6 bases). Trimming removed 3 bases at V and 2 bases at J, with 8 bases between. The V gene's germline CDR1 is SGDLS and CDR2 YYNGEE. CDR3 length: 14 residues. This chain's CDR3 is CASSGDINTGELFF. As DNA, the CDR3 is TGTGCCAGCAGCGGGGACATAAACACCGGGGAGCTGTTTTTT.

The chain carries TRBV6-5 and TRBJ2-5; 8 nucleotides line up with TRBD2. The CDR3 extends over 14 amino acids. Germline V gene sequence: CDR1 MNHEY, CDR2 SVGAGI. V gave up 6 bases and J gave up 4 bases; unmatched junction bases: 7. The CDR3 sequence is CASSLKAGAETQYF. For the CDR3, the DNA is TGTGCCAGCAGCCTAAAAGCGGGAGCAGAGACCCAGTACTTC.

This clone occurred once. The CDR3 DNA is TGTGCCAGCAGCCCGACAGGTCCCTACGAGCAGTACTTC. Translation gives CASSPTGPYEQYF. The J gene is TRBJ2-7, the V gene TRBV4-2; TRBD1 might be the D (6 bases). Trimming removed 4 bases at V and 2 bases at J, with 9 bases between. Germline CDR1 is LGHNA and CDR2 is YNFKEQ. There are 13 residues in the CDR3.

This sequence joins TRBV5-6 and TRBJ2-2, with D possibly TRBD2 on 6 matching bases. The germline CDR1 and CDR2 sequences are SGHDT and YYEEEE. The ends were cut back, 2 bases at V and 5 bases at J, with 19 bases in the middle. The CDR3 runs to 17 residues. The CDR3 DNA reads TGTGCCAGCAGCTTAAGGGTCAGGCCAGGGAGGACCGGGGAGCTGTTTTTT. Translation: CASSLRVRPGRTGELFF.

This clone occurred once. The chain uses TRBV29-1 and TRBJ2-3; D is uncertain. CDR3 length: 17 residues. Germline values: CDR1 SQVTM, CDR2 ANQGSEA. Trimming pared 4 bases from V and 0 bases from J, leaving 20 bases between. The CDR3 loop reads CSVAFFPETDSTDTQYF. The CDR3 DNA sequence: TGCAGCGTTGCCTTCTTCCCGGAGACGGATAGCACAGATACGCAGTATTTT.

The chain couples TRBV27 to TRBJ1-2; 9 bases align to TRBD1. With 4 bases clipped from V and 4 bases from J, the junction kept 4 bases outside the gene matches. Germline CDR1 MNHEY, CDR2 SMNVEV (reference sequence). This CDR3 is built from 14 residues. CDR3 amino acids: CASSSRQGGYGYTF. The DNA for the CDR3 is TGTGCCAGCAGTTCCCGACAGGGGGGCTATGGCTACACCTTC.

J is TRBJ2-7 and V is TRBV19; possible D gene TRBD1, 6 bases. Between the trimmed V and J ends, which lost 0 bases and 7 bases, there was a span of 13 bases. CDR1 is LNHDA, CDR2 SQIVND, per germline (reference sequence). The length of the CDR3 is 14 residues. The CDR3 loop is CASSIDGTPIEQYF. In DNA form, the CDR3 reads TGTGCCAGTAGTATAGACGGGACACCGATTGAGCAGTACTTC.

The V call is TRBV24-1, the J call TRBJ2-3, with 10 bases fitting TRBD1. The germline CDR1 and CDR2 sequences are KGHDR and SFDVKD. Trimming removed 5 bases from V and 3 bases from J; junction bases left unmatched: 10. The CDR3 consists of 17 residues. In DNA form, the CDR3 reads TGTGCCACCAGTGGGGACCGGACAGGGGGACGGACAGATACGCAGTATTTT. It codes for CATSGDRTGGRTDTQYF.

The chain links TRBV30 to TRBJ2-6; 11 bases match TRBD2. Germline assignment: CDR1 GTSNPN and CDR2 SVGIG (reference sequence). The junction had 11 bases not matched to a gene; V was cut back by 1 base and J by 0 bases. This CDR3 has 20 amino acids. CDR3 in amino acids: CAWSALRTSGSYSGANVLTF. The DNA for the CDR3 is TGTGCCTGGAGTGCTCTTCGGACTAGCGGGTCTTACTCTGGGGCCAACGTCCTGACTTTC. The full variable domain, completed using reference TRBV30 and TRBJ2-6, is SQTIHQWPATLVQPVGSPLSLECTVEGTSNPNLYWYRQAAGRGLQLLFYSVGIGQISSEVPQNLSASRPQDRQFILSSKKLLLSDSGFYLCAWSALRTSGSYSGANVLTFGAGSRLTVL.

Comments on this clone: Other DNA sequences within the sample encode an identical CDR3. The chain links TRBV5-1 to TRBJ2-2; TRBD2 agrees at 7 bases. CDR1 and CDR2 from the germline V gene are SGHRS and YFSETQ. V lost 5 bases and J lost 7; bases outside the gene matches: 5. The CDR3 spans 13 residues. This CDR3 reads CASSRRGDGELFF. DNA for the CDR3: TGCGCCAGCAGTCGTCGGGGGGACGGGGAGCTGTTTTTT.

CDR3 protein: CASRTEGEEDNEQYF. The CDR3 region has the DNA TGTGCCAGCAGAACCGAGGGGGAAGAGGATAACGAGCAGTACTTC. The chain recombines TRBV7-9 with TRBJ2-7; tentatively, D is TRBD1 (6 bases). The V end lost 6 bases, the J end lost 5 bases, and 20 bases lay between the germline ends. The CDR3 runs to 15 residues. Germline V lookup: CDR1 SEHNR, CDR2 FQNEAQ (reference sequence).

The chain recombines TRBV7-9 with TRBJ2-1, with D maybe TRBD1 (6 bases). CDR1 is SEHNR, CDR2 FQNEAQ, per germline (reference sequence). V was clipped by 7 bases and J by 0 bases, with 7 bases between them. CDR3 length: 13 amino acids. Here the CDR3 reads CASTQGSYNEQFF. The CDR3 DNA sequence: TGTGCCAGCACACAGGGCTCCTACAATGAGCAGTTCTTC.

This clone was recorded once. The V and J genes are TRBV5-8 and TRBJ1-4; tentative D call: TRBD1 (6 bases). The CDR3 has 16 amino acids. Germline V gene sequence: CDR1 SGHTS, CDR2 YDEGEE. The V gene lost 3 bases and the J gene lost 1 base, with 13 bases spanning the gap. Written as DNA, the CDR3 is TGTGCCAGCAGCTGGGGACACACAGGAACTAATGAAAAACTGTTTTTT. Protein: CASSWGHTGTNEKLFF.

This clone was found once. This chain connects TRBV24-1 to TRBJ1-2; D is undetermined. The germline gives CDR1 KGHDR, CDR2 SFDVKD. The V gene lost 5 bases and the J gene lost 2 bases, with 8 bases spanning the gap. The length of the CDR3 is 13 residues. The CDR3: CATSGPGNYGYTF. DNA of the CDR3: TGTGCCACCAGTGGGCCGGGGAACTATGGCTACACCTTC.

This rearrangement joins TRBV24-1 to TRBJ1-2; the match to TRBD1 covers 11 bases. The CDR3 extends over 16 amino acids. Germline CDR1 is KGHDR and CDR2 is SFDVKD. With 4 bases clipped from V and 0 bases from J, the junction kept 3 bases outside the gene matches. In DNA, the CDR3 is TGTGCCACCAGTGACTCGGACAGGGGGCCTAACTATGGCTACACCTTC. As protein: CATSDSDRGPNYGYTF.

V is TRBV15 and J is TRBJ2-5, with 10 bases lining up with TRBD2. The V segment lost 0 bases and the J segment 4 bases; nucleotides outside the gene matches: 2. Germline CDR1 reads LNHNV; CDR2 reads YYDKDF (reference sequence). The CDR3 is 15 amino acids. CDR3 residues: CATSRDLAGAETQYF. CDR3 nucleotides: TGTGCCACCAGCAGAGATCTAGCGGGAGCAGAGACCCAGTACTTC.

This chain uses TRBV29-1 with TRBJ1-3; the D gene is possibly TRBD1 (6 bases). CDR1 is SQVTM, CDR2 ANQGSEA, per germline. With 3 bases removed from V and 0 bases from J, the gap between germline ends came to 12 bases. This CDR3 region has 15 residues. This CDR3 reads CSVDSLGGSGNTIYF. The CDR3 bases are TGCAGCGTTGACTCCCTAGGGGGCTCTGGAAACACCATATATTTT. The whole variable domain, filled in from reference TRBV29-1 and TRBJ1-3, reads SAVISQKPSRDICQRGTSLTIQCQVDSQVTMMFWYRQQPGQSLTLIATANQGSEATYESGFVIDKFPISRPNLTFSTLTVSNMSPEDSSIYLCSVDSLGGSGNTIYFGEGSWLTVV.

The chain combines TRBV7-2 with TRBJ1-1; 8 bases agree with TRBD1. CDR3 size: 15 residues. CDR1 is SGHTA, CDR2 FQGNSA, per germline. V trimming: 5 bases; J trimming: 2 bases; junction bases outside the gene matches: 7. The CDR3 sequence is CASSPRQGSNTEAFF. The CDR3 DNA sequence: TGTGCCAGCAGCCCTAGACAGGGGAGTAACACTGAAGCTTTCTTT.

The V gene is TRBV3-1 (or the pseudogene TRBV3-2), the J gene TRBJ1-6, with D perhaps TRBD1 (5 bases). V was pared by 1 base and J by 9 bases, with 10 bases between. The CDR3 totals 14 residues. Germline V gene lookup returns CDR1 LGHDT and CDR2 YNNKEL (reference sequence). The CDR3 is CASSQVGRGSPLHF. The CDR3 DNA sequence: TGTGCCAGCAGCCAAGTGGGGAGGGGTTCACCCCTCCACTTT.